The sequence of this T cell receptor (beta chain) was determined in a study of cytomegalovirus exposure and HLA in healthy donors. On this clone: Its specificity is not known.

V was trimmed by 0 bases and J by 5 bases, leaving 11 bases between them. Germline lookup yields CDR1 LNHDA and CDR2 SQIVND (reference sequence). This CDR3 region has 15 residues. Vbeta (60) and Jbeta (13) primers were used in the PCR. Profiling relied on immunoSEQ multiplex PCR, and the TCRdb table lists in-frame clones only, not all of them. Of fewer than 110,000 clones in the sample, approximately 73% were seen once. Study results and limitations: As a later analysis showed, a missense DCLRE1C variant was linked to trimming of TCR beta V- and J-genes.

Material for sequencing was PBMCs. The sequence was collected from a man aged 25-45 years in good health and CMV-seronegative. The V and J genes are TRBV19 and TRBJ2-1, with D unresolved. CDR3 DNA sequence: TGTGCCAGTAGTATAGAGGCGGCACGGAACAATGAGCAGTTCTTC. Translation: CASSIEAARNNEQFF. Using reference TRBV19 and TRBJ2-1 for the parts outside the CDR3, the full variable domain is DGGITQSPKYLFRKEGQNVTLSCEQNLNHDAMYWYRQDPGQGLRLIYYSQIVNDFQKGDIAEGYSVSREKKESFPLTVTSAQKNPTAFYLCASSIEAARNNEQFFGPGTRLTVL.